Below, 32 T cell receptor beta chains from the same sample are listed, as sequenced in a study of long-term antiretroviral therapy in people with HIV. The assay used was immunoSEQ (version v3.0), run at survey level. This table comes from immunoSEQ multiplex PCR, and its TCRdb copy is limited to in-frame clones, with some not included. The top ten hold less than 8% of the sample, which has approximately 26,000 clones, 84% seen once. Specimen: unsorted PBMCs, collected 0.4 years after starting antiretroviral therapy. The receptors here all came from a man aged 18 to 30 with HIV.

V usage is TRBV4-1 and J usage is TRBJ1-1; tentative D call: TRBD1 (5 bases). Per the germline V gene, CDR1 is MGHRA and CDR2 is YSYEKL. This CDR3 region has 11 residues. Trimming pared 5 bases from V and 8 bases from J, leaving 9 bases between. The CDR3 DNA reads as TGCGCCAGCAGCGCGGGGCTCGAAGCTTTCTTT. Amino acids: CASSAGLEAFF.

This chain joins TRBV19 and TRBJ2-7; D perhaps matches TRBD2 (5 bases). The CDR3 is 14 amino acids. V shed 3 bases and J shed 0 bases, with 9 bases lying between them. Germline loops: CDR1 LNHDA, CDR2 SQIVND (reference sequence). Here the CDR3 reads CASSISLASYEQYF. DNA for the CDR3: TGTGCCAGTAGTATCAGCCTAGCCTCCTACGAGCAGTACTTC.

This chain uses TRBV6-5 with TRBJ1-3, with unresolved D. The CDR3 length is 16 residues. CDR1 MNHEY and CDR2 SVGAGI come from the germline V gene. V was cut by 2 bases and J by 0 bases, with 11 bases left in between. CDR3 in DNA: TGTGCCAGCAGTTACGGAGGGCCGAGCTCTGGAAACACCATATATTTT. Translation: CASSYGGPSSGNTIYF.

The V call is TRBV5-1, the J call TRBJ1-1, with 10 positions matching TRBD1. The germline V gene has CDR1 SGHRS and CDR2 YFSETQ. Germline trimming cut 4 bases from V and 5 bases from J; bases unmatched to any gene: 11. CDR3 size: 16 residues. The CDR3 bases are TGCGCCAGCAGCCTGACAGGGGGCAGCGTGCGGACTGAAGCTTTCTTT. Translation gives CASSLTGGSVRTEAFF. The full variable domain, with the rest looked up from reference TRBV5-1 and TRBJ1-1, is KAGVTQTPRYLIKTRGQQVTLSCSPISGHRSVSWYQQTPGQGLQFLFEYFSETQRNKGNFPGRFSGRQFSNSRSEMNVSTLELGDSALYLCASSLTGGSVRTEAFFGQGTRLTVV.

This clone was recorded once. A read error may explain this, as a much larger clone is one base away. The J gene is TRBJ1-1, the V gene TRBV5-5, with 8 positions matching TRBD1. V shed 2 bases, J shed 1 base, and the junction held 4 bases outside the gene matches. The germline V gene encodes CDR1 SGHKS and CDR2 YYEKEE (reference sequence). The CDR3 sequence is 15 residues long. CDR3 region: CASSLDGTGNTEAFF. The CDR3 bases are TGTGCCAGCAGCTTAGATGGGACAGGGAACACTGAAGCTTTCTTT.

The chain links TRBV5-1 to TRBJ2-5, with TRBD1 matching over 9 bases. The CDR3 loop spans 15 amino acids. With V trimmed by 4 bases and J by 0 bases, 4 bases remained unmatched. CDR1 SGHRS and CDR2 YFSETQ come from the germline V gene. The CDR3 DNA sequence: TGCGCCAGCAGCCCCTGGACAGGGGACCAAGAGACCCAGTACTTC. Encoded protein: CASSPWTGDQETQYF. The full variable domain, with the rest looked up from reference TRBV5-1 and TRBJ2-5, is KAGVTQTPRYLIKTRGQQVTLSCSPISGHRSVSWYQQTPGQGLQFLFEYFSETQRNKGNFPGRFSGRQFSNSRSEMNVSTLELGDSALYLCASSPWTGDQETQYFGPGTRLLVL.

This chain joins TRBV4-1 and TRBJ2-1; a weak D match, TRBD2 (7 bases). This CDR3 spans 15 amino acids. V lost 1 base to trimming and J lost 3 bases, with 10 bases between them. Germline CDR1 reads MGHRA; CDR2 reads YSYEKL. The chain's CDR3 is CASSQAGGLYNEQFF. The CDR3 region has the DNA TGCGCCAGCAGCCAAGCGGGGGGCCTCTACAATGAGCAGTTCTTC.

The rearrangement links TRBV14 to TRBJ2-1, with D maybe TRBD1 (6 bases). The CDR3 consists of 12 residues. Germline V gene lookup returns CDR1 SGHDN and CDR2 FVKESK. V was shortened by 6 bases and J by 6 bases, with 9 bases between the two germline ends. CDR3 sequence: CASRVGGNEQFF. The CDR3 DNA follows: TGTGCCAGCAGGGTAGGGGGCAATGAGCAGTTCTTC.

V is TRBV5-8 and J is TRBJ2-7; 12 positions match TRBD2. The length of the CDR3 is 17 residues. The trim removed 2 bases at V and 1 base at J, leaving 7 bases unmatched. The germline V gene has CDR1 SGHTS and CDR2 YDEGEE. As DNA, the CDR3 is TGTGCCAGCAGCTTAATAGTGACTAGCGGGGGTTCCTACGAGCAGTACTTC. It encodes CASSLIVTSGGSYEQYF. Looking up the rest from reference TRBV5-8 and TRBJ2-7 gives the full variable domain: EAGVTQSPTHLIKTRGQQATLRCSPISGHTSVYWYQQALGLGLQFLLWYDEGEERNRGNFPPRFSGRQFPNYSSELNVNALELEDSALYLCASSLIVTSGGSYEQYFGPGTRLTVT.

This chain's CDR3 is CASSLEGQSHTEAFF. CDR3 DNA sequence: TGCGCCAGCAGCTTGGAGGGACAGTCCCACACTGAAGCTTTCTTT. The chain carries TRBV5-1 and TRBJ1-1, with 7 positions matching TRBD1. This CDR3 spans 15 amino acids. Germline lookup yields CDR1 SGHRS and CDR2 YFSETQ. V shed 0 bases and J 3 bases; nucleotides not matched to a gene: 5.

The chain couples TRBV13 to TRBJ2-1; D is perhaps TRBD1 (6 bases). CDR1 is PRHDT and CDR2 is FYEKMQ in the germline V gene (reference sequence). CDR3 length: 13 residues. The V and J ends lost 0 bases and 7 bases respectively, with 7 bases between them. CDR3 sequence reads: CASSLGGANEQFF. CDR3 DNA: TGTGCCAGCAGCTTAGGGGGGGCGAATGAGCAGTTCTTC.

The V gene is TRBV9, the J gene TRBJ2-1; 11 nucleotides align to TRBD2. Per the germline V gene, CDR1 is SGDLS and CDR2 is YYNGEE. CDR3 length: 20 residues. After removal of 0 bases from V and 0 bases from J, the junction contained 11 bases not matched to a gene. The CDR3 coding sequence is TGTGCCAGCAGCGTAGTCCTTACTAGCGGGGGAGCGAGCTCCTACAATGAGCAGTTCTTC. Encoded protein: CASSVVLTSGGASSYNEQFF.

The gene calls are TRBV10-3 and TRBJ2-7, with 8 bases aligning to TRBD2. V dropped 6 bases and J dropped 0; count of bases not matched to a gene: 7. Germline V gene sequence: CDR1 ENHRY, CDR2 SYGVKD. This CDR3 region has 15 residues. For the CDR3, the DNA is TGTGCCATCAGCCCTAGCGGGTCGAGCTCCTACGAGCAGTACTTC. This encodes CAISPSGSSSYEQYF.

The chain carries TRBV7-2 and TRBJ1-3; unclear D gene. Germline V lookup: CDR1 SGHTA, CDR2 FQGNSA. Trimming left V 7 bases short and J 3 bases short, with 16 bases between. The CDR3 is made up of 15 amino acids. CDR3 loop: CASTRGGGLGNTIYF. For the CDR3, the DNA is TGTGCCAGCACCCGAGGAGGAGGCCTTGGAAACACCATATATTTT.

The count of this clone is one. The chain carries TRBV9 and TRBJ2-1, with 14 positions matching TRBD2. The ends lost 2 bases at V and 0 bases at J; junction bases unmatched: 4. This CDR3 region has 18 residues. Germline lookup yields CDR1 SGDLS and CDR2 YYNGEE. CDR3 protein: CASSVGLAGGFSYNEQFF. The CDR3, as DNA: TGTGCCAGCAGCGTCGGACTAGCGGGGGGATTCTCCTACAATGAGCAGTTCTTC.

J is TRBJ2-7 and V is TRBV7-2, with 11 bases aligning to TRBD2. The CDR3 loop spans 15 amino acids. Germline V gene sequence: CDR1 SGHTA, CDR2 FQGNSA. Trimming at V came to 1 base and at J to 6 bases, leaving 5 bases not matched to a gene. In nucleotides, the CDR3 is TGTGCCAGCAGCTTAGTGGTAGCGGGAGGGATCGAGCAGTACTTC. Translating gives CASSLVVAGGIEQYF.

V gene TRBV27 combines with J gene TRBJ2-4; no definite D call. The germline gives CDR1 MNHEY, CDR2 SMNVEV (reference sequence). The CDR3 is 13 residues long. Trimming shortened V by 3 bases and J by 4 bases, and 7 bases separated the two germline ends. CDR3 loop: CASSLWGKNIQYF. CDR3 bases: TGTGCCAGCAGTTTGTGGGGTAAAAACATTCAGTACTTC.

The chain carries TRBV9 and TRBJ1-2; 7 bases are a match to TRBD1. CDR1 and CDR2 (germline): SGDLS, YYNGEE. This CDR3 has 13 amino acids. V dropped 3 bases and J dropped 3; count of bases not matched to a gene: 2. The CDR3 sequence is CASSGDSDYGYTF. In DNA form, the CDR3 reads TGTGCCAGCAGCGGGGACAGCGACTATGGCTACACCTTC. Drawing the rest from reference TRBV9 and TRBJ1-2, the complete variable domain is DSGVTQTPKHLITATGQRVTLRCSPRSGDLSVYWYQQSLDQGLQFLIQYYNGEERAKGNILERFSAQQFPDLHSELNLSSLELGDSALYFCASSGDSDYGYTFGSGTRLTVV.

The chain couples TRBV5-6 to TRBJ2-1; possible D gene TRBD2, 5 bases. Trimming took off 0 bases at V and 2 bases at J, with 9 bases between the two ends. This CDR3 is 15 amino acids long. The germline CDR1 and CDR2 sequences are SGHDT and YYEEEE. The chain's CDR3 is CASSLGERAYNEQFF. CDR3 DNA: TGTGCCAGCAGCTTGGGGGAGAGAGCCTACAATGAGCAGTTCTTC.

The chain uses TRBV27 and TRBJ2-7, with 7 bases aligning to TRBD1. J was trimmed by 3 bases and V by 3 bases; bases with no gene match: 5. Germline V CDR1 and CDR2: MNHEY, SMNVEV (reference sequence). The CDR3 is made up of 14 amino acids. The CDR3 protein is CASSFWDRDYEQYF. The DNA of the CDR3 is TGTGCCAGCAGTTTCTGGGACAGAGACTACGAGCAGTACTTC.

This clone has only a few counts. The same CDR3 arises from other DNA sequences in this sample as well. V and J are TRBV27 and TRBJ1-1; tentative D call: TRBD1 (5 bases). This CDR3 is built from 15 residues. Trimming pared 6 bases from V and 1 base from J, leaving 15 bases between. Germline loops: CDR1 MNHEY, CDR2 SMNVEV (reference sequence). The CDR3 reads CASSGQGSGNTEAFF. CDR3 coding DNA: TGTGCCAGCAGCGGCCAGGGTTCGGGGAACACTGAAGCTTTCTTT.

V usage is TRBV6-5 and J usage is TRBJ1-4; D unresolved. V was trimmed by 6 bases and J by 3 bases, leaving 2 bases between them. Germline V gives CDR1 MNHEY, CDR2 SVGAGI. The CDR3 is 11 amino acids. The CDR3 DNA reads as TGTGCCAGCAGGGCTAATGAAAAACTGTTTTTT. Residues: CASRANEKLFF.

The V and J genes are TRBV5-6 and TRBJ1-2; weak D call: TRBD1 (5 bases). V was cut by 4 bases and J by 6 bases, with 10 bases left in between. The CDR3 spans 12 residues. CDR1 is SGHDT and CDR2 is YYEEEE in the germline V gene. CDR3 DNA sequence: TGTGCCAGCAGCCCAGGGAGTCATGGCTACACCTTC. It encodes CASSPGSHGYTF.

The rearrangement joins TRBV6-6 to TRBJ2-7; unclear D gene. Germline CDR1 reads MNHNY; CDR2 reads SVGAGI (reference sequence). There are 11 residues in the CDR3. Trimming cost V 2 bases and J 2 bases, with 1 base left between them. CDR3 sequence reads: CASSYTYEQYF. CDR3 DNA sequence: TGTGCCAGCAGTTACACCTACGAGCAGTACTTC.

V and J are TRBV6-1 and TRBJ2-7, with 10 bases matching TRBD2. V gave up 2 bases and J gave up 3 bases; unmatched junction bases: 4. Per the germline V gene, CDR1 is MNHNS and CDR2 is SASEGT. There are 15 residues in the CDR3. CDR3 in DNA: TGTGCCAGCAGTGAACCCCTAGCGGGGGTCTACGAGCAGTACTTC. Protein product: CASSEPLAGVYEQYF.

The CDR3 is CASSLRRGRRSNEKLFF. The CDR3 DNA sequence: TGTGCCAGCAGCTTAAGGAGGGGAAGAAGGTCTAATGAAAAACTGTTTTTT. The rearrangement links TRBV11-2 to TRBJ1-4; D perhaps matches TRBD1 (5 bases). This CDR3 is built from 17 residues. CDR1 is SGHAT and CDR2 is FQNNGV in the germline V gene. Trimming shortened V by 2 bases and J by 3 bases, and 16 bases separated the two germline ends.

This chain joins TRBV19 and TRBJ2-1; 11 bases match TRBD2. The CDR3 covers 16 residues. The V gene's germline CDR1 is LNHDA and CDR2 SQIVND (reference sequence). Unmatched junction bases numbered 17, after V lost 11 bases and J lost 8 bases. The CDR3 is CAASPGLAGGQDEQFF. For the CDR3, the DNA is TGTGCCGCATCCCCCGGGCTAGCGGGAGGTCAGGATGAGCAGTTCTTC. The variable domain in full, with the rest retrieved from reference TRBV19 and TRBJ2-1, is DGGITQSPKYLFRKEGQNVTLSCEQNLNHDAMYWYRQDPGQGLRLIYYSQIVNDFQKGDIAEGYSVSREKKESFPLTVTSAQKNPTAFYLCAASPGLAGGQDEQFFGPGTRLTVL.

The V and J genes are TRBV5-7 and TRBJ2-7; a possible D gene is TRBD1 (6 bases). TRBV5-7 is annotated as an ORF whose role is uncertain. V was trimmed by 2 bases and J by 0 bases, leaving 15 bases between them. This CDR3 region has 16 residues. The CDR3 DNA reads as TGTGCCAGCAGCTTTGCACACAGGGATTCCTCCTACGAGCAGTACTTC. It translates to CASSFAHRDSSYEQYF.

The chain carries TRBV7-9 and TRBJ2-5, with a tentative D call TRBD2 (5 bases). This CDR3 comprises 16 residues. Germline assignment: CDR1 SEHNR and CDR2 FQNEAQ (reference sequence). Trimming removed 2 bases at V and 3 bases at J, with 16 bases between. Here the CDR3 DNA reads TGTGCCAGCAGCTTATCTTCCGGAGGCCCCGAAGAGACCCAGTACTTC. Residues: CASSLSSGGPEETQYF.

The rearrangement links TRBV14 to TRBJ2-7; TRBD2 might be the D (5 bases). The length of the CDR3 is 15 residues. The germline V gene encodes CDR1 SGHDN and CDR2 FVKESK. V was pared by 4 bases and J by 0 bases, with 13 bases between. Here the CDR3 reads CASSLLAGVSYEQYF. CDR3 coding DNA: TGTGCCAGCAGCCTTTTGGCCGGGGTCTCCTACGAGCAGTACTTC.

The V gene is TRBV4-2, the J gene TRBJ2-7; 12 bases match TRBD2. Germline trimming cut 1 base from V and 0 bases from J; bases unmatched to any gene: 1. The CDR3 totals 16 residues. CDR1 is LGHNA, CDR2 YNFKEQ, per germline. CDR3 protein: CASSQGTSGDSYEQYF. In DNA form, the CDR3 reads TGTGCCAGCAGCCAAGGGACTAGCGGGGACTCCTACGAGCAGTACTTC.

This chain connects TRBV19 to TRBJ1-1; 7 bases align to TRBD1. This CDR3 has 13 amino acids. With 7 bases clipped from V and 3 bases from J, the junction kept 5 bases outside the gene matches. The germline CDR1 and CDR2 sequences are LNHDA and SQIVND (reference sequence). Written as DNA, the CDR3 is TGTGCCAGTATTCAAACAGGGGACACTGAAGCTTTCTTT. Translation: CASIQTGDTEAFF.